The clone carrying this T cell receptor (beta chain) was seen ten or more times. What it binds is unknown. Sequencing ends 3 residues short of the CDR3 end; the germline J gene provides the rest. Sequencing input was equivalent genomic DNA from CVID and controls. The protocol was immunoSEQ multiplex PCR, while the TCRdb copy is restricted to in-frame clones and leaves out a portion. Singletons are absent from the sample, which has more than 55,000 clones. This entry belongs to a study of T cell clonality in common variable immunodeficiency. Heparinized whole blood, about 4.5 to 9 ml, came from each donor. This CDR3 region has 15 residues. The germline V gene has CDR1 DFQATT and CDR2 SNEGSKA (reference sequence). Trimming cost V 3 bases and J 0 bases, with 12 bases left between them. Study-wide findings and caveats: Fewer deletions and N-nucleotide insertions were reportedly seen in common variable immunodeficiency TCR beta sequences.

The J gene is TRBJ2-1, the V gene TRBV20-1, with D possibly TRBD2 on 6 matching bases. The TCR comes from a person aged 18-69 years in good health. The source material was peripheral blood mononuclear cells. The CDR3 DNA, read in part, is TGCAGTGCTAGGGCGGGGTTGGGCTCCTACAATGAG. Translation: CSARAGLGSYNE. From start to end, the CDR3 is CSARAGLGSYNEQFF.